These 15 T cell receptor beta chains were sequenced from one sample in a study of shared clonotypes between healthy human individuals. Produced via immunoSEQ multiplex PCR; TCRdb's table is partial and in-frame only. The sample contains about 700,000 clones, over 65% of which appear only once. Sequencing input: memory CD4+ T cells sorted from blood. Subset specified: CD45RA-negative fraction. The receptors stem from a woman in her twenties or thirties in good health.

The rearrangement uses TRBV25-1 and TRBJ1-1, with 7 bases lining up with TRBD1. The V and J ends lost 5 bases and 4 bases, in that order; junction bases with no gene match: 10. The CDR3 runs to 15 residues. Germline V CDR1 and CDR2: MGHDK, SYGVNS. Here the CDR3 DNA reads TGTGCCAGCAGTCCCCTGGGAAAGGGGGCCACTGAAGCTTTCTTT. Amino acids: CASSPLGKGATEAFF.

This chain joins TRBV5-1 and TRBJ2-7; D is perhaps TRBD1 (6 bases). CDR1 is SGHRS, CDR2 YFSETQ, per germline. Trimming shortened V by 2 bases and J by 3 bases, and 12 bases separated the two germline ends. The CDR3 consists of 14 residues. CDR3 coding DNA: TGCGCCAGCAGCTTACTAGGGGGAGACTACGAGCAGTACTTC. Encoded protein: CASSLLGGDYEQYF.

The gene calls are TRBV7-9 and TRBJ2-1; maybe TRBD2 (5 bases). Trimming took 3 bases from V and 6 from J, leaving 9 bases between them. The germline V gene has CDR1 SEHNR and CDR2 FQNEAQ (reference sequence). This CDR3 contains 13 residues. The CDR3 loop is CASSFSGINEQFF. CDR3 DNA: TGTGCCAGCAGCTTTTCGGGGATCAATGAGCAGTTCTTC.

This chain connects TRBV19 to TRBJ1-1; D unresolved. This CDR3 contains 14 residues. V was clipped by 0 bases and J by 5 bases, with 10 bases between them. CDR1 is LNHDA and CDR2 is SQIVND in the germline V gene (reference sequence). CDR3 nucleotides: TGTGCCAGTAGTATAGAACCCCGCATAACTGAAGCTTTCTTT. Its protein is CASSIEPRITEAFF.

To note about this clone: Other nucleotide sequences from this sample produce the same CDR3. V usage is TRBV5-1 and J usage is TRBJ1-5; the match to TRBD1 covers 9 bases. The CDR3 loop spans 14 amino acids. V shed 0 bases and J 6 bases; nucleotides not matched to a gene: 1. From germline, CDR1 is SGHRS and CDR2 YFSETQ. CDR3 bases: TGCGCCAGCAGCTTGGAACAGGGGGCTCAGCCCCAGCATTTT. Protein sequence: CASSLEQGAQPQHF.

This clone occurred a few times. This chain links TRBV11-1 with TRBJ2-7; D tentatively fits TRBD1 or TRBD2 (5 bases each). V was clipped by 1 base and J by 6 bases, with 13 bases between them. This CDR3 is built from 14 residues. CDR1 and CDR2 (germline): SGHAT, FQDESV (reference sequence). CDR3 region: CASSLVSVQGEQYF. The CDR3 DNA sequence: TGTGCCAGCAGCTTAGTTAGCGTCCAGGGCGAGCAGTACTTC. Variable domain in full (rest from reference TRBV11-1 and TRBJ2-7): EAEVAQSPRYKITEKSQAVAFWCDPISGHATLYWYRQILGQGPELLVQFQDESVVDDSQLPKDRFSAERLKGVDSTLKIQPAELGDSAMYLCASSLVSVQGEQYFGPGTRLTVT.

The chain combines TRBV5-1 with TRBJ2-2; D call uncertain. Germline V lookup: CDR1 SGHRS, CDR2 YFSETQ. The V end was cut by 4 bases, the J end by 6 bases, with 16 bases between. The CDR3 has 15 amino acids. The CDR3, as DNA: TGCGCCAGCAGCCTCCGGGCCCTTCATTCCGGGGAGCTGTTTTTT. Protein: CASSLRALHSGELFF.

Only a few counts were recorded for this clone. V gene TRBV11-2 combines with J gene TRBJ2-7; the match to TRBD2 covers 9 bases. Looked up from germline, CDR1 is SGHAT and CDR2 is FQNNGV. The CDR3 extends over 18 amino acids. The trim removed 2 bases at V and 0 bases at J, leaving 11 bases unmatched. Here the CDR3 DNA reads TGTGCCAGCAGCTTAAACTCTCCGGGACTAGCAAACTCCTACGAGCAGTACTTC. It encodes CASSLNSPGLANSYEQYF.

This clone was picked up a small number of times. V and J are TRBV18 and TRBJ1-1, with 9 bases identical to TRBD1. The CDR3 covers 15 residues. CDR1 and CDR2 from the germline V gene are KGHSH and LQKENI. Trimming took 3 bases from V and 4 from J; bases not matched to a gene: 6. The CDR3 DNA follows: TGTGCCAGCTCACCGGGACAGGGTGAGTTCACTGAAGCTTTCTTT. Translated, it gives CASSPGQGEFTEAFF.

The J gene is TRBJ1-3, the V gene TRBV2; TRBD1 aligns across 7 bases. CDR1 and CDR2 (germline): SNHLY, FYNNEI. The CDR3 covers 15 residues. With V trimmed by 6 bases and J by 0 bases, 5 bases remained unmatched. CDR3 residues: CASRRQGVSGNTIYF. CDR3 nucleotide sequence: TGTGCCAGCAGACGACAGGGCGTCTCTGGAAACACCATATATTTT.

This sequence joins TRBV7-3 and TRBJ2-2, with 7 bases matching TRBD1. Per germline, CDR1 SGHTA and CDR2 FQGTGA. There are 15 residues in the CDR3. After removal of 4 bases from V and 4 bases from J, the junction contained 6 bases not matched to a gene. CDR3 in DNA: TGTGCCAGCAGCTCCCACAGGGGAAGCACCGGGGAGCTGTTTTTT. As protein: CASSSHRGSTGELFF.

This chain links TRBV28 with TRBJ2-2; D call uncertain. The V and J ends lost 6 bases and 3 bases respectively, with 14 bases between them. This CDR3 has 15 residues. Germline CDR1 MDHEN, CDR2 SYDVKM. The CDR3 spells CASRPQTDYTGELFF. The CDR3 coding sequence is TGTGCCAGCAGGCCGCAAACAGACTACACCGGGGAGCTGTTTTTT.

The chain joins TRBV7-8 to TRBJ1-2; TRBD1 might be the D (6 bases). The CDR3 has 15 amino acids. Trimming removed 3 bases at V and 7 bases at J, with 18 bases between. CDR1 SGHVS and CDR2 FQNEAQ come from the germline V gene. CDR3 amino acids: CASSLLEGVSAGYTF. The CDR3 region has the DNA TGTGCCAGCAGCTTGCTTGAGGGGGTTTCAGCTGGCTACACCTTC.

The V call is TRBV28, the J call TRBJ2-3; no firm D call. Germline V gene lookup returns CDR1 MDHEN and CDR2 SYDVKM. The V end lost 7 bases, the J end lost 0 bases, and 8 bases lay between the germline ends. This CDR3 spans 13 amino acids. The CDR3 nucleotides are TGTGCCAGCATCTCGCGCAGCACAGATACGCAGTATTTT. Residues: CASISRSTDTQYF.

There are a few counts of this clone. This rearrangement joins TRBV7-3 to TRBJ2-2, with D unclear. The CDR3 is made up of 15 amino acids. CDR1 SGHTA and CDR2 FQGTGA come from the germline V gene. Trimming removed 6 bases at V and 2 bases at J, with 13 bases between. CDR3 loop: CASRLAAGNTGELFF. The CDR3, as DNA: TGTGCCAGCAGGCTGGCCGCCGGTAACACCGGGGAGCTGTTTTTT. Full variable domain (outside the CDR3, taken from reference TRBV7-3 and TRBJ2-2): GAGVSQTPSNKVTEKGKYVELRCDPISGHTALYWYRQSLGQGPEFLIYFQGTGAADDSGLPNDRFFAVRPEGSVSTLKIQRTERGDSAVYLCASRLAAGNTGELFFGEGSRLTVL.